This TCR beta chain was captured in a study of vaccination and CD4 T cells after COVID-19. The Oncomine TCR Beta short-read assay generated sequence data from the DNA of cultured CD4+ T cells. TCRdb processed the PCR reads anew with MiXCR; each CDR3 protein has one entry. The sample includes 20,000 to 25,000 distinct CDR3 sequences, around 45% of them seen just once. Noted treatment: approximately nine-day PBMC culture with coronavirus spike peptide pools or control peptides (ViraFEST assay). As to this clonotype: Antigen: not known.

The source of this sequence is a human donor who had recovered from COVID-19. Sequencing input: CD4+ T cells from blood, cultured in vitro.

CDR3 coding DNA: TGTGCCAGCAGGGGGGCTTCGAGGCTTGGCTACACCTTC. It codes for CASRGASRLGYTF. The chain joins TRBV7-2 to TRBJ1-2; a possible D gene is TRBD1 (6 bases). Per the germline V gene, CDR1 is SGHTA and CDR2 is FQGNSA. Trimming shortened V by 6 bases and J by 7 bases, and 15 bases separated the two germline ends. CDR3 size: 13 residues.